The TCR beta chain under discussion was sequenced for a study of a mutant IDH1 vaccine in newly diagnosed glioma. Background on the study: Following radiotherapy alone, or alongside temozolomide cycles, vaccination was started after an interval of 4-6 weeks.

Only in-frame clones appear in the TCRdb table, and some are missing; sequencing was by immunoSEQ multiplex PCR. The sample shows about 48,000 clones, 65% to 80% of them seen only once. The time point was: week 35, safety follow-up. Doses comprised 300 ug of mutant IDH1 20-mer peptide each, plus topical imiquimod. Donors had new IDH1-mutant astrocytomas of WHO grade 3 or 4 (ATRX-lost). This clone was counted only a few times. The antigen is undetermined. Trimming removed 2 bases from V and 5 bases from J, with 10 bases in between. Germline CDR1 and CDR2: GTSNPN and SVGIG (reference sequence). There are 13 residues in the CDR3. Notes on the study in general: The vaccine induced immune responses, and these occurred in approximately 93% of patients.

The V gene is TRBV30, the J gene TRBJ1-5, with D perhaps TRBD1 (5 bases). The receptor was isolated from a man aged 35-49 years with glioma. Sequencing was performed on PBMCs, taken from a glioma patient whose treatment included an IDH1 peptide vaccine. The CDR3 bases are TGTGCCTGGAGTCGGGACGGAGATCAGCCCCAGCATTTT. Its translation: CAWSRDGDQPQHF.